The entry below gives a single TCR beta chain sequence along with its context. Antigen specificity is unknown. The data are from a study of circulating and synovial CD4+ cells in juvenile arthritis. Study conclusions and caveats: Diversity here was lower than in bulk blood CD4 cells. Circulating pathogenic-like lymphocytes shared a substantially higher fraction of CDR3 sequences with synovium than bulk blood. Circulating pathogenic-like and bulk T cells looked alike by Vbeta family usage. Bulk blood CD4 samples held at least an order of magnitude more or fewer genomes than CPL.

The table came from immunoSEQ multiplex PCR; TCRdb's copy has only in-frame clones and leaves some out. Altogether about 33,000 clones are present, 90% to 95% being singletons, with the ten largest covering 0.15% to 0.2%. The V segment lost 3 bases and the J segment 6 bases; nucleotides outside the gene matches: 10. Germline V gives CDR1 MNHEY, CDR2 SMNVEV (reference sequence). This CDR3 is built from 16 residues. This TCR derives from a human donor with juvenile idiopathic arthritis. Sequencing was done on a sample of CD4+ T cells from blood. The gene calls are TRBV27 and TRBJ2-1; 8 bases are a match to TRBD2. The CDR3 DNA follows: TGTGCCAGCAGTTTTCGATCAAGCGGGAGCTCCAATGAGCAGTTCTTC. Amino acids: CASSFRSSGSSNEQFF.